The present entry profiles one T cell receptor (beta chain) with its context. The data belong to a study of blood T cell repertoires in COVID-19. Overall study: Some COVID-19 samples were acute and others convalescent; all came from the United States, Italy and Spain.

Original data processing: Estimation of nucleated cell counts relied on the amplification of reference gene primers. Only in-frame clones appear in the TCRdb table, and some are missing; sequencing was by immunoSEQ multiplex PCR. V and J calls and clone size are given by that table; D and trimming were obtained from the DNA. Here the sample spans some 200,000 clones, 85% to 90% being singletons. V lost 8 bases, J lost 8 bases, and 13 bases stayed unmatched. The CDR3 has 15 residues. Germline CDR1 is SNHLY and CDR2 is FYNNEI. Sequenced input: peripheral blood. This TCR came from a man older than 75 with acute or convalescent COVID-19. V usage is TRBV2 and J usage is TRBJ1-4, with TRBD1 matching over 8 bases. DNA for the CDR3: TGTGCCAGCTTAAAACGGACAGGGAGTGGGGAAAAACTGTTTTTT. Its translation is CASLKRTGSGEKLFF.